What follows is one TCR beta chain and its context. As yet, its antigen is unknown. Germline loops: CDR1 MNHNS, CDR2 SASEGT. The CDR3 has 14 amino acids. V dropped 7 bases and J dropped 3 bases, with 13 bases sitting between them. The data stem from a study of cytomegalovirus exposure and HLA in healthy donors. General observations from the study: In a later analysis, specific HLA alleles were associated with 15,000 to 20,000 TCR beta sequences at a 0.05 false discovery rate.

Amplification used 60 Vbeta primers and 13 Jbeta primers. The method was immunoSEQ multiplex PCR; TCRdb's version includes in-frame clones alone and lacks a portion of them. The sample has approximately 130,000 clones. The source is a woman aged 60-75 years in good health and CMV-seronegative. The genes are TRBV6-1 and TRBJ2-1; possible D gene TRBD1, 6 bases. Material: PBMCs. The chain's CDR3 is CASTEWTDYNEQFF. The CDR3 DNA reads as TGTGCCAGCACCGAGTGGACAGACTACAATGAGCAGTTCTTC.